This T cell receptor beta chain was observed in a study of cytomegalovirus exposure and HLA in healthy donors. Study summary: Assignment to the Caucasian-associated ancestry cluster applied to approximately 80% of the approximately 370 genotyped donors. Study results and limitations: It is likely that the observed cluster of highly shared sequence variants was a sequencing artifact.

Trimming removed 3 bases from V and 1 base from J; junction bases left unmatched: 5. This CDR3 contains 15 residues. Per germline, CDR1 MNHNS and CDR2 SASEGT. Both 60 Vbeta primers and 13 Jbeta primers went into the PCR. Only in-frame clones appear in the TCRdb table, and some are missing; sequencing was by immunoSEQ multiplex PCR. The sample totals approximately 37,000 clones. Donors consisted of healthy bone marrow donors. With respect to this clone: Its antigen is still unknown.

The TCR sequence derives from a man aged 35 to 55 in good health and CMV-seropositive. Input material: PBMCs. The gene calls are TRBV6-1 and TRBJ1-1; 7 bases match TRBD1. The CDR3, as DNA: TGTGCCAGCAGTGACCCTAGGACAGGGAACACTGAAGCTTTCTTT. Its translation: CASSDPRTGNTEAFF.